Shown below are 32 T cell receptor beta chains from a single sample sequenced in a study of Ad26.COV2.S vaccination and SARS-CoV-2 variants. This sample's treatment: around 19 received Ad26.COV2.S at low or high dose, single or two shots; 5 received placebo; per-sample allocation not given. Day 63 following the first vaccine or placebo injection was when the samples were taken. Using immunoSEQ multiplex PCR, the repertoire was profiled, and TCRdb retains in-frame clones only, with some absent. The data show about 400,000 clones, around 89% seen once. The source was peripheral blood, collected in a trial of Ad26.COV2.S vaccine versus placebo. The receptor source for this set is a person between 18 and 65 years old who received the Ad26.COV2.S COVID-19 vaccine or a placebo.

The chain carries TRBV6-2 or TRBV6-3 and TRBJ2-1; D is unresolved. Trimming took 4 bases from V and 6 from J, leaving 10 bases between them. Per germline, CDR1 MNHEY and CDR2 SVGEGT. CDR3 length equals 13 residues. CDR3 in amino acids: CASSSRIGNEQFF. The CDR3 nucleotides are TGTGCCAGCAGTTCCCGCATCGGCAATGAGCAGTTCTTC.

The rearrangement joins TRBV9 to TRBJ2-5; TRBD1 is a possible D gene (6 bases). V shed 0 bases and J shed 4 bases, with 19 bases lying between them. Germline V gene lookup returns CDR1 SGDLS and CDR2 YYNGEE. The CDR3 length is 17 residues. For the CDR3, the DNA is TGTGCCAGCAGCGTAGATACTGTTGGGGGCAGCTTAGAGACCCAGTACTTC. Amino acids: CASSVDTVGGSLETQYF.

The chain has TRBV6-5 and TRBJ2-1; 9 positions agree with TRBD2. Germline CDR1 reads MNHEY; CDR2 reads SVGAGI. The junction had 6 bases not matched to a gene; V was cut back by 4 bases and J by 2 bases. This CDR3 has 16 amino acids. The CDR3 nucleotides are TGTGCCAGCAGTTCGTTAGCGGGAGTGCCCTACAATGAGCAGTTCTTC. It specifies CASSSLAGVPYNEQFF.

This rearrangement joins TRBV11-3 to TRBJ1-1; D gene uncertain. Germline V lookup: CDR1 SGHNT, CDR2 YENEEA. This CDR3 contains 13 residues. With 5 bases removed from V and 0 bases from J, the gap between germline ends came to 7 bases. CDR3: CASSNGLNTEAFF. As DNA, the CDR3 is TGTGCCAGCAGCAACGGATTGAACACTGAAGCTTTCTTT.

The chain employs TRBV5-5 and TRBJ1-5; TRBD1 aligns across 9 bases. The CDR3 has 15 residues. Germline lookup yields CDR1 SGHKS and CDR2 YYEKEE (reference sequence). The V gene end was trimmed by 3 bases and the J gene end by 5 bases; junction bases not matched to a gene: 6. The CDR3 region has the DNA TGTGCCAGCAGCTCAGGACAGGGGAGATATCAGCCCCAGCATTTT. Protein product: CASSSGQGRYQPQHF.

The chain combines TRBV19 with TRBJ1-1, with D perhaps TRBD1 (5 bases). Germline CDR1 and CDR2: LNHDA and SQIVND (reference sequence). The CDR3 loop spans 15 amino acids. V lost 4 bases and J 6 bases, leaving 18 bases between the germline ends. The CDR3 region is CASSTYLEGRAEAFF. In nucleotides, the CDR3 is TGTGCCAGTAGTACCTACCTTGAGGGACGAGCTGAAGCTTTCTTT.

This clone occurred a few times. The same CDR3 is also encoded by other DNA sequences in this sample. This chain uses TRBV7-9 with TRBJ1-3; D call uncertain. The V gene lost 1 base and the J gene lost 2 bases, with 6 bases spanning the gap. This CDR3 is built from 14 residues. Germline CDR1 reads SEHNR; CDR2 reads FQNEAQ (reference sequence). CDR3 residues: CASSLGGAGNTIYF. The CDR3 DNA sequence: TGTGCCAGCAGCTTAGGTGGGGCTGGAAACACCATATATTTT. Drawing the rest from reference TRBV7-9 and TRBJ1-3, the complete variable domain is DTGVSQNPRHKITKRGQNVTFRCDPISEHNRLYWYRQTLGQGPEFLTYFQNEAQLEKSRLLSDRFSAERPKGSFSTLEIQRTEQGDSAMYLCASSLGGAGNTIYFGEGSWLTVV.

The CDR3 DNA reads as TGTGCCAGCAGTGAAATGTCGGGGGCGGCCGGGGGCACCATATATTTT. Protein sequence: CASSEMSGAAGGTIYF. This chain connects TRBV6-1 to TRBJ1-3; D may be TRBD1 (6 bases). Germline-derived CDR1 and CDR2 are MNHNS and SASEGT. This CDR3 is 16 amino acids long. Trimming took off 2 bases at V and 9 bases at J, with 20 bases between the two ends.

The chain links TRBV5-4 to TRBJ1-1; D is uncertain. This CDR3 region has 13 residues. V was pared by 4 bases and J by 1 base, with 8 bases between. CDR1 and CDR2 from the germline V gene are SGHNT and YYREEE (reference sequence). In DNA form, the CDR3 reads TGTGCCAGCAGCCACCTCGAGAACACTGAAGCTTTCTTT. Its protein is CASSHLENTEAFF.

The rearrangement links TRBV3-1 (or the pseudogene TRBV3-2) to TRBJ2-2, with 7 bases identical to TRBD2. Germline V gives CDR1 LGHDT, CDR2 YNNKEL (reference sequence). CDR3 length equals 15 residues. After removal of 3 bases from V and 6 bases from J, the junction contained 7 bases not matched to a gene. The CDR3 region has the DNA TGTGCCAGCAGCCACCGGACTAGAAAGTCCGGGGAGCTGTTTTTT. As protein: CASSHRTRKSGELFF.

This chain links TRBV24-1 with TRBJ1-4; D is perhaps TRBD1 (5 bases). Trimming cost V 1 base and J 8 bases, with 13 bases left between them. This CDR3 has 15 amino acids. Germline V gene data show CDR1 as KGHDR and CDR2 as SFDVKD. CDR3 coding DNA: TGTGCCACCAGTGATTTTCGCCAGGGAGGCGAAAAACTGTTTTTT. It specifies CATSDFRQGGEKLFF.

The table lists this clone with a count of one. The chain couples TRBV21-1 to TRBJ2-1; the table's D call, TRBD2, was not checked against the DNA. TRBV21-1 is shown as a pseudogene. The CDR3 is 16 residues long. The CDR3 bases are TGTGCCAGCAGCGGGGCTAGCGGGAGGCCCCCCAATGAGCAGTTCTTC. It encodes CASSGASGRPPNEQFF.

The V gene is TRBV2, the J gene TRBJ2-1, with 10 positions matching TRBD2. Germline V lookup: CDR1 SNHLY, CDR2 FYNNEI. J lost 6 bases, V lost 2 bases, and 1 base had no gene match. This CDR3 has 14 residues. The CDR3: CASSETSGINEQFF. The CDR3 DNA reads as TGTGCCAGCAGTGAAACTAGCGGGATCAATGAGCAGTTCTTC. Supplemented by reference TRBV2 and TRBJ2-1, the full variable domain reads EPEVTQTPSHQVTQMGQEVILRCVPISNHLYFYWYRQILGQKVEFLVSFYNNEISEKSEIFDDQFSVERPDGSNFTLKIRSTKLEDSAMYFCASSETSGINEQFFGPGTRLTVL.

The table lists this clone with a count of one. The V gene is TRBV6-2 or TRBV6-3, the J gene TRBJ2-1; TRBD2 matches 8 bases. There are 20 residues in the CDR3. The trim removed 7 bases at V and 3 bases at J, leaving 23 bases unmatched. Germline values: CDR1 MNHEY, CDR2 SVGEGT. Here the CDR3 reads CASTPEVAGQKSTFYNEQFF. The CDR3 region has the DNA TGTGCCAGCACCCCCGAAGTAGCGGGACAAAAAAGTACTTTCTACAATGAGCAGTTCTTC.

V gene TRBV11-3 combines with J gene TRBJ2-1; TRBD1 matches at 10 bases. The CDR3 covers 16 residues. With V trimmed by 4 bases and J by 4 bases, 7 bases remained unmatched. Germline V gives CDR1 SGHNT, CDR2 YENEEA. In DNA form, the CDR3 reads TGTGCCAGCAGCTGGGCCGGGACAGGGGTTTACAATGAGCAGTTCTTC. This codes for CASSWAGTGVYNEQFF.

The chain couples TRBV7-2 to TRBJ2-7; D is possibly TRBD2 (6 bases). Germline V lookup: CDR1 SGHTA, CDR2 FQGNSA. V gave up 4 bases and J gave up 7 bases, with 17 bases separating them. The CDR3 runs 14 residues. This chain's CDR3 is CASSSLPGSGEQYF. The CDR3 nucleotides read TGTGCCAGCAGCTCATTACCCGGGAGTGGAGAGCAGTACTTC.

This clone was observed once. V is TRBV5-1 and J is TRBJ2-7; D might be TRBD2 (6 bases). Germline V gene lookup returns CDR1 SGHRS and CDR2 YFSETQ. The CDR3 is made up of 15 amino acids. The V and J ends lost 0 bases and 5 bases respectively, with 15 bases between them. For the CDR3, the DNA is TGCGCCAGCAGCTTGGCCGGCTGGGGAGGCGACGAGCAGTACTTC. Encoded protein: CASSLAGWGGDEQYF.

The V and J genes are TRBV7-8 and TRBJ1-2; D is unresolved. V lost 2 bases, J lost 11 bases, and 15 bases lay in between. Germline CDR1 and CDR2: SGHVS and FQNEAQ. This CDR3 is 13 amino acids long. The CDR3: CASSLNMGSGYTF. In DNA form, the CDR3 reads TGTGCCAGCAGCTTAAACATGGGGTCCGGGTACACCTTC. The entire variable domain, with the rest obtained from reference TRBV7-8 and TRBJ1-2, is as follows: GAGVSQSPRYKVAKRGQDVALRCDPISGHVSLFWYQQALGQGPEFLTYFQNEAQLDKSGLPSDRFFAERPEGSVSTLKIQRTQQEDSAVYLCASSLNMGSGYTFGSGTRLTVV.

The chain couples TRBV10-2 to TRBJ2-1, with 8 bases matching TRBD2. Germline V CDR1 and CDR2: WSHSY, SAAADI. CDR3 length equals 17 residues. The V and J ends lost 4 bases and 0 bases, in that order; junction bases with no gene match: 8. CDR3: CASSVRLATSSYNEQFF. As DNA, the CDR3 is TGCGCCAGCAGTGTACGACTAGCGACTAGCTCCTACAATGAGCAGTTCTTC.

The rearrangement links TRBV5-1 to TRBJ2-3, with a tentative D call TRBD2 (6 bases). Per the germline V gene, CDR1 is SGHRS and CDR2 is YFSETQ. With 6 bases removed from V and 0 bases from J, the gap between germline ends came to 14 bases. The CDR3 sequence is 15 residues long. The CDR3 bases are TGCGCCAGCACCGTAGCGGAGCTTAGCACAGATACGCAGTATTTT. This encodes CASTVAELSTDTQYF.

The rearrangement links TRBV18 to TRBJ1-4, with a tentative D call TRBD1 (5 bases). With 5 bases removed from V and 0 bases from J, the gap between germline ends came to 10 bases. CDR1 is KGHSH, CDR2 LQKENI, per germline. This CDR3 region has 15 residues. DNA for the CDR3: TGTGCCAGCTCATTTCAGGGTGCAACTAATGAAAAACTGTTTTTT. As protein: CASSFQGATNEKLFF.

The chain combines TRBV27 with TRBJ2-5; 8 bases line up with TRBD2. This CDR3 has 16 amino acids. Losses at the gene ends were 5 bases for V and 5 bases for J; bases not matched to a gene: 13. CDR1 is MNHEY, CDR2 SMNVEV, per germline (reference sequence). CDR3 region: CASSTFRAGGAETQYF. The CDR3 DNA follows: TGTGCCAGCAGTACCTTCCGGGCGGGGGGCGCTGAGACCCAGTACTTC.

J is TRBJ2-3 and V is TRBV9; the match to TRBD2 covers 7 bases. Germline CDR1 reads SGDLS; CDR2 reads YYNGEE. The CDR3 has 15 amino acids. V shed 0 bases, J shed 2 bases, and the junction held 3 bases outside the gene matches. The CDR3 DNA follows: TGTGCCAGCAGCGTAGCTAGCGGACACACAGATACGCAGTATTTT. Residues: CASSVASGHTDTQYF.

The chain has TRBV6-5 and TRBJ1-1; maybe TRBD1 (6 bases). This CDR3 comprises 14 residues. With 2 bases removed from V and 1 base from J, the gap between germline ends came to 8 bases. Germline V gives CDR1 MNHEY, CDR2 SVGAGI. The DNA of the CDR3 is TGTGCCAGCAGTTACGGGGGGCGGAACACTGAAGCTTTCTTT. It codes for CASSYGGRNTEAFF.

The sample holds one count of this clone. The rearrangement joins TRBV9 to TRBJ2-2; maybe TRBD2 (6 bases). Trimming left V 0 bases short and J 5 bases short, with 11 bases between. CDR3 length: 15 residues. Germline loops: CDR1 SGDLS, CDR2 YYNGEE. The CDR3 loop is CASSVAGARTGELFF. In DNA, the CDR3 is TGTGCCAGCAGCGTAGCGGGAGCGAGGACCGGGGAGCTGTTTTTT.

The V gene is TRBV6-2 or TRBV6-3, the J gene TRBJ2-3; no definite D call. V dropped 5 bases and J dropped 4 bases, with 10 bases sitting between them. Germline V gives CDR1 MNHEY, CDR2 SVGEGT. The CDR3 runs 13 residues. In nucleotides, the CDR3 is TGTGCCAGCAGTAGGAGTGGCTCAGATACGCAGTATTTT. Its translation is CASSRSGSDTQYF.

This clone was seen a handful of times. The genes are TRBV9 and TRBJ2-7, with D hard to call. With 0 bases removed from V and 6 bases from J, the gap between germline ends came to 10 bases. The length of the CDR3 is 13 residues. Germline V gives CDR1 SGDLS, CDR2 YYNGEE. The CDR3 here is CASSVGIRTEQYF. In DNA form, the CDR3 reads TGTGCCAGCAGCGTAGGCATACGGACCGAGCAGTACTTC.

The chain links TRBV27 to TRBJ2-7; 7 nucleotides line up with TRBD1. The V segment lost 8 bases and the J segment 0 bases; nucleotides outside the gene matches: 10. This CDR3 is 15 amino acids long. Germline assignment: CDR1 MNHEY and CDR2 SMNVEV (reference sequence). CDR3 amino acids: CASGPDRLSSYEQYF. CDR3 sequence (DNA): TGTGCCAGCGGCCCGGACAGGCTCTCCTCCTACGAGCAGTACTTC.

The chain employs TRBV5-1 and TRBJ2-7; D remains ambiguous. V lost 0 bases and J 5 bases, leaving 12 bases between the germline ends. Germline lookup yields CDR1 SGHRS and CDR2 YFSETQ. CDR3 length: 14 amino acids. The CDR3 DNA follows: TGCGCCAGCAGCTTGGTGGCCAACTTGGACGAGCAGTACTTC. Translated: CASSLVANLDEQYF.

V and J are TRBV30 and TRBJ1-2; 7 positions agree with TRBD1. Germline CDR1 reads GTSNPN; CDR2 reads SVGIG (reference sequence). The CDR3 runs 14 residues. V lost 4 bases to trimming and J lost 5 bases; unmatched junction nucleotides: 10. CDR3: CAWNRQGSGYGYTF. Here the CDR3 DNA reads TGTGCCTGGAATCGACAGGGATCAGGGTATGGCTACACCTTC.

The chain has TRBV28 and TRBJ2-1, with 10 bases aligning to TRBD2. Germline trimming cut 6 bases from V and 4 bases from J; bases unmatched to any gene: 6. The CDR3 has 15 residues. In germline, CDR1 is MDHEN, CDR2 SYDVKM. The CDR3 bases are TGTGCCAGCAGGCTTAGCGGGAGGCCTTACAATGAGCAGTTCTTC. Protein product: CASRLSGRPYNEQFF.

The chain links TRBV6-5 to TRBJ1-1; D not resolved. The V and J ends lost 5 bases and 0 bases respectively, with 13 bases between them. The CDR3 spans 15 residues. Germline assignment: CDR1 MNHEY and CDR2 SVGAGI. This CDR3 is CASSPGRAMNTEAFF. DNA for the CDR3: TGTGCCAGCAGTCCCGGGAGGGCGATGAACACTGAAGCTTTCTTT.